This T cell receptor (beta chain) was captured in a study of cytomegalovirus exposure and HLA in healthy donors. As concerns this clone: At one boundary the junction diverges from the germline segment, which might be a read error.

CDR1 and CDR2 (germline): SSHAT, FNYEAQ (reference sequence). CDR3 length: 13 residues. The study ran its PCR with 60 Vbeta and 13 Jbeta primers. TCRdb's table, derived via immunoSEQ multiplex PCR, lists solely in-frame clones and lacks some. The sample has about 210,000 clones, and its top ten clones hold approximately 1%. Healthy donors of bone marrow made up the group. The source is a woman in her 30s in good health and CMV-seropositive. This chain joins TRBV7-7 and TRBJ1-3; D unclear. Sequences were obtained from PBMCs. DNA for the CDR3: TGTGCCAGCAGCCTCCTCGGTGGAGACACCATATATTTT. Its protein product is CASSLLGGDTIYF.